This paragraph covers one T cell receptor beta chain sequence. The germline V and J ends were trimmed by 2 bases and 6 bases, with 8 bases remaining between them. The germline V gene has CDR1 MNHEY and CDR2 SVGAGI. The CDR3 extends over 13 amino acids. The sample belongs to a study of CD8 T cells in Susac syndrome. A quantity of about 0.45 to 1 ug RNA underwent reverse transcription using random hexamers. TCRdb re-called the immunoSEQ multiplex PCR reads with MiXCR, one entry per CDR3 protein. The repertoire consists of some 170,000 distinct CDR3 sequences, with around 93% occurring once and the leading ten covering approximately 0.14%.

The chain joins TRBV6-5 to TRBJ1-5; D is undetermined. The specimen sequenced was CD4+ T cells from PBMCs. This receptor was identified in a human donor in good health. The CDR3 DNA follows: TGTGCCAGCAGTTACCAAGGTAGTCAGCCCCAGCATTTT. It is translated as CASSYQGSQPQHF.